This T cell receptor (beta chain) was retrieved from a study of identical twins. TCRdb itself ran the 5' RACE reads through MiXCR, one entry per CDR3 protein. This sample yields hundreds of thousands of distinct CDR3 sequences, of which less than 25% are seen a single time; 2.9% belongs to the top ten. This clonotype was counted only a few times. Another study also made use of these data, one on T cells expressing NK-cell markers. Turning to that study: HCMV specificity of the expanded NKG2C+ T cell clones was not established.

This TCR derives from a woman between 18 and 29 years old in good health. Sequencing was done on a sample of CD4+ T cells sorted from blood.

The CDR3 is CASSQVYEGLNSPLHF. The CDR3 coding sequence is TGTGCCAGCAGCCAAGTCTACGAGGGTCTGAATTCACCCCTCCACTTT. This chain uses TRBV3-1 with TRBJ1-6; D unclear. The CDR3 runs to 16 residues. Germline loops: CDR1 LGHDT, CDR2 YNNKEL (reference sequence). Trimming took 1 base from V and 7 from J, leaving 14 bases between them.